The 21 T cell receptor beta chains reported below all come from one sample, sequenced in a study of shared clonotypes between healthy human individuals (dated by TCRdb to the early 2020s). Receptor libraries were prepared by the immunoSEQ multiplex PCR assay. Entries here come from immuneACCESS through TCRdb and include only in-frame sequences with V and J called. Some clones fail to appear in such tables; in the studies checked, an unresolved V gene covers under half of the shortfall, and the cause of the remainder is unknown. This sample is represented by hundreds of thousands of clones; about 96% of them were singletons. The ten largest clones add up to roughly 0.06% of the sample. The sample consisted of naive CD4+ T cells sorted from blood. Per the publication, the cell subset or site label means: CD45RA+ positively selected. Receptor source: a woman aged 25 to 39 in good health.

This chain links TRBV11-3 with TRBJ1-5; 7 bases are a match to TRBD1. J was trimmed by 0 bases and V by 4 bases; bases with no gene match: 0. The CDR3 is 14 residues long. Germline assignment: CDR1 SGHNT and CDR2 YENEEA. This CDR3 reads CASSYRGSNQPQHF. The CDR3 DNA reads TGTGCCAGCAGCTACAGGGGTAGCAATCAGCCCCAGCATTTT.

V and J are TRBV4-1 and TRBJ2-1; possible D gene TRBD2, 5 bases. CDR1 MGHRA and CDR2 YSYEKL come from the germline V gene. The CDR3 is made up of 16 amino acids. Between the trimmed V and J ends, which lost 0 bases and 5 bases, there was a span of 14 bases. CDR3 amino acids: CASSQDRTPRNNEQFF. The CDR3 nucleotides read TGCGCCAGCAGCCAAGACCGGACTCCCCGTAACAATGAGCAGTTCTTC.

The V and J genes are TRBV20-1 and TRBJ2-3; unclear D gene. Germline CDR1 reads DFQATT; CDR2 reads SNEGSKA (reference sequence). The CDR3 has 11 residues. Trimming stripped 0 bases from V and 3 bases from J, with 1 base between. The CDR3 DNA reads TGCAGTGCTAGAGAGACAGATACGCAGTATTTT. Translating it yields CSARETDTQYF.

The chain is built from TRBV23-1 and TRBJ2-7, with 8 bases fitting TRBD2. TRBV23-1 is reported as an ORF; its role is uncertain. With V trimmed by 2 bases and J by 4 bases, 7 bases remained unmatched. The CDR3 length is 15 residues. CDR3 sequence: CASSQDSGATYEQYF. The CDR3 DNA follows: TGCGCCAGCAGTCAAGATAGCGGGGCTACATACGAGCAGTACTTC.

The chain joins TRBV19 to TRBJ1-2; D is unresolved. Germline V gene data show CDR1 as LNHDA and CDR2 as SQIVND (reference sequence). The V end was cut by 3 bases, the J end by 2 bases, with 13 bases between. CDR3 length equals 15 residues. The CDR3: CASSIGQPLNYGYTF. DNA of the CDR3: TGTGCCAGTAGTATCGGCCAGCCATTGAACTATGGCTACACCTTC.

The CDR3 DNA sequence: TGTGCCAGCACCAGCCCCCAGCGGGCCTACGAGCAGTACTTC. Protein product: CASTSPQRAYEQYF. V is TRBV7-8 and J is TRBJ2-7; possibly TRBD2 for D (6 bases). The V and J ends lost 7 bases and 2 bases respectively, with 15 bases between them. This CDR3 comprises 14 residues. The germline CDR1 and CDR2 sequences are SGHVS and FQNEAQ.

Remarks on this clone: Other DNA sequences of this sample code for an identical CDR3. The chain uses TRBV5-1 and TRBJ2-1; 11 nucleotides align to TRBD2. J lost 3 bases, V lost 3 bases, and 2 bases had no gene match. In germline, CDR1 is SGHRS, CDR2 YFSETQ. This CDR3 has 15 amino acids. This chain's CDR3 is CASSSGTSGYNEQFF. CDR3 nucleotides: TGCGCCAGCAGCTCCGGGACTAGCGGCTACAATGAGCAGTTCTTC.

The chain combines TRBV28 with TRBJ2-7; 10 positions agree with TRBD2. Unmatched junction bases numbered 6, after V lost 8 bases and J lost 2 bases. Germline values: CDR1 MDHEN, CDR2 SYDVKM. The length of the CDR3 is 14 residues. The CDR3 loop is CASRGLAVAYEQYF. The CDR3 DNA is TGTGCCAGCCGTGGACTAGCGGTCGCCTACGAGCAGTACTTC.

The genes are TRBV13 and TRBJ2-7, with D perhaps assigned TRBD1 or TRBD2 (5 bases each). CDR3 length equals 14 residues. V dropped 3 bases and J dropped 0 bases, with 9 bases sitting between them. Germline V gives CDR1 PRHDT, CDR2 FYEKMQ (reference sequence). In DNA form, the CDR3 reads TGTGCCAGCAGCTTCCAGGGACCCTCCTACGAGCAGTACTTC. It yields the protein CASSFQGPSYEQYF.

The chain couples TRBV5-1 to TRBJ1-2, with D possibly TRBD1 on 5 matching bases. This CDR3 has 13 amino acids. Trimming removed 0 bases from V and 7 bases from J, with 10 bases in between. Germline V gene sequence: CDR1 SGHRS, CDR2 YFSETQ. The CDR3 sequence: CASSLEGESGYTF. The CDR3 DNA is TGCGCCAGCAGCTTGGAAGGGGAGAGTGGCTACACCTTC.

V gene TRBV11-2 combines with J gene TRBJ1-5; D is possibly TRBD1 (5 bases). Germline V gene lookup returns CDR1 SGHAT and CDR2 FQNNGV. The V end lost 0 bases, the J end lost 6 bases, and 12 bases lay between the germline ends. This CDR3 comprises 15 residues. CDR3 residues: CASSLDPAGRQPQHF. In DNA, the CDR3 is TGTGCCAGCAGCTTAGATCCGGCAGGGCGTCAGCCCCAGCATTTT.

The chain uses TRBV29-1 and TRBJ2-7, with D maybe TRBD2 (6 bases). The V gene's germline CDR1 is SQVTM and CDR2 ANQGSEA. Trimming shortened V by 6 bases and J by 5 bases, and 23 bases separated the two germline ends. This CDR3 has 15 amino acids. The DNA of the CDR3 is TGCAGCGTGGGCAGGGATGCGGGGTCGAAAAACGAGCAGTACTTC. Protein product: CSVGRDAGSKNEQYF.

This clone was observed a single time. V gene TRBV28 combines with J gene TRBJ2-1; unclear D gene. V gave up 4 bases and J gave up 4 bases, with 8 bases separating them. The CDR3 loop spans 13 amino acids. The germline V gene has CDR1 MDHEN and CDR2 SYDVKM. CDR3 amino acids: CASSYRLYNEQFF. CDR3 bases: TGTGCCAGCAGTTATCGGCTATACAATGAGCAGTTCTTC.

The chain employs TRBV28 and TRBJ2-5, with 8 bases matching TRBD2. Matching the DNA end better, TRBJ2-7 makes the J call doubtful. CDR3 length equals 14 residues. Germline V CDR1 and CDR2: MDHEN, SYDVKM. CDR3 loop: CASSPSGPLYEQYF. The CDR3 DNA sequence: TGTGCCAGCAGTCCTAGCGGGCCCCTCTACGAGCAGTACTTC.

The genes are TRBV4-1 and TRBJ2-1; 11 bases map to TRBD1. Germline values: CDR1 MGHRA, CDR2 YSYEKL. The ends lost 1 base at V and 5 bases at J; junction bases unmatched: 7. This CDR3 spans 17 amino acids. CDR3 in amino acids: CASSQVWLGQGDNEQFF. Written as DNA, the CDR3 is TGCGCCAGCAGCCAAGTATGGCTGGGACAGGGGGACAATGAGCAGTTCTTC.

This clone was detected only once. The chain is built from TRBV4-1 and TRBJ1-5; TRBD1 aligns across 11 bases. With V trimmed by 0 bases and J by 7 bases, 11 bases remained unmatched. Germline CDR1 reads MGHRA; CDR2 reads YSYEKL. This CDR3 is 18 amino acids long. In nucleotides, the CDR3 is TGCGCCAGCAGCCAAGAAACCTTAGGGGACAGGGGGTCCCAGCCCCAGCATTTT. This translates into CASSQETLGDRGSQPQHF.

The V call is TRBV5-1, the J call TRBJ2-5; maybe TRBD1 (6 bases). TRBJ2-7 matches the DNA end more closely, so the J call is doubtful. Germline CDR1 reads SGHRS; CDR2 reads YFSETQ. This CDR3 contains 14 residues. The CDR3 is CASSLAGTSYEQYF. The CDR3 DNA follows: TGCGCCAGCAGCTTGGCCGGGACATCCTACGAGCAGTACTTC.

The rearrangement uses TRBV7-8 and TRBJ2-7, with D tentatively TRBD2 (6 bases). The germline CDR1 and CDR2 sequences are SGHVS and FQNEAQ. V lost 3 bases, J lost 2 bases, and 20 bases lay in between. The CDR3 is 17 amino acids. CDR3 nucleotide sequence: TGTGCCAGCAGCTTTGGACTATTTACGAGTGCTCCCTACGAGCAGTACTTC. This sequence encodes CASSFGLFTSAPYEQYF.

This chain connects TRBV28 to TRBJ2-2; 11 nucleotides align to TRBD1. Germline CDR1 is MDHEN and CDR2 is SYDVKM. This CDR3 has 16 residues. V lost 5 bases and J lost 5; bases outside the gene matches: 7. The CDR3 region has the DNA TGTGCCAGCAGTCCCCGGGGACAGGGGGTAACCGGGGAGCTGTTTTTT. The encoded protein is CASSPRGQGVTGELFF.

The CDR3 loop reads CASRSGNTGELFF. The CDR3 DNA reads TGTGCCAGCAGAAGCGGGAACACCGGGGAGCTGTTTTTT. The chain joins TRBV6-5 to TRBJ2-2; tentative D call: TRBD2 (5 bases). The V end was cut by 6 bases, the J end by 1 base, with 6 bases between. Germline V lookup: CDR1 MNHEY, CDR2 SVGAGI. This CDR3 is built from 13 residues.

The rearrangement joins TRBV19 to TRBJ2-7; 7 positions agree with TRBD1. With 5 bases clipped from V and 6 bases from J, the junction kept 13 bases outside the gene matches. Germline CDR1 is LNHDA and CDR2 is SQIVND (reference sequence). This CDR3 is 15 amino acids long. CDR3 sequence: CASSVTGVPGTEQYF. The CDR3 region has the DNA TGTGCCAGTAGTGTAACAGGGGTTCCCGGGACCGAGCAGTACTTC.